This entry describes one T cell receptor beta chain. Its antigen is unknown. This sample is part of a study of long-term antiretroviral therapy in people with HIV. Study observations and caveats: Transplant donor controls retained higher diversity, though diversity increased after ART. Clonal populations expanded prior to ART predominated within the repertoire at all time points.

The samples, holding about 0.85-10 million cryopreserved PBMC, were thawed before DNA extraction was carried out. Runs used v3.0 of the immunoSEQ assay and were done at survey level. Only in-frame clones appear in the TCRdb table, and some are missing; sequencing was by immunoSEQ multiplex PCR. Of more than 5,500 clones in the sample, roughly 84% were seen once. CDR1 is MDHEN and CDR2 is SYDVKM in the germline V gene. The CDR3 extends over 14 amino acids. V lost 3 bases to trimming and J lost 1 base; unmatched junction nucleotides: 2. The TCR sequence derives from a man aged 35 to 55 with HIV. The V gene is TRBV28, the J gene TRBJ1-1; 7 bases align to TRBD1. Source: unsorted PBMCs, taken 1.1 years after starting antiretroviral therapy. CDR3 coding DNA: TGTGCCAGCAGTTTCGACAGGGAGAACACTGAAGCTTTCTTT. Protein: CASSFDRENTEAFF.